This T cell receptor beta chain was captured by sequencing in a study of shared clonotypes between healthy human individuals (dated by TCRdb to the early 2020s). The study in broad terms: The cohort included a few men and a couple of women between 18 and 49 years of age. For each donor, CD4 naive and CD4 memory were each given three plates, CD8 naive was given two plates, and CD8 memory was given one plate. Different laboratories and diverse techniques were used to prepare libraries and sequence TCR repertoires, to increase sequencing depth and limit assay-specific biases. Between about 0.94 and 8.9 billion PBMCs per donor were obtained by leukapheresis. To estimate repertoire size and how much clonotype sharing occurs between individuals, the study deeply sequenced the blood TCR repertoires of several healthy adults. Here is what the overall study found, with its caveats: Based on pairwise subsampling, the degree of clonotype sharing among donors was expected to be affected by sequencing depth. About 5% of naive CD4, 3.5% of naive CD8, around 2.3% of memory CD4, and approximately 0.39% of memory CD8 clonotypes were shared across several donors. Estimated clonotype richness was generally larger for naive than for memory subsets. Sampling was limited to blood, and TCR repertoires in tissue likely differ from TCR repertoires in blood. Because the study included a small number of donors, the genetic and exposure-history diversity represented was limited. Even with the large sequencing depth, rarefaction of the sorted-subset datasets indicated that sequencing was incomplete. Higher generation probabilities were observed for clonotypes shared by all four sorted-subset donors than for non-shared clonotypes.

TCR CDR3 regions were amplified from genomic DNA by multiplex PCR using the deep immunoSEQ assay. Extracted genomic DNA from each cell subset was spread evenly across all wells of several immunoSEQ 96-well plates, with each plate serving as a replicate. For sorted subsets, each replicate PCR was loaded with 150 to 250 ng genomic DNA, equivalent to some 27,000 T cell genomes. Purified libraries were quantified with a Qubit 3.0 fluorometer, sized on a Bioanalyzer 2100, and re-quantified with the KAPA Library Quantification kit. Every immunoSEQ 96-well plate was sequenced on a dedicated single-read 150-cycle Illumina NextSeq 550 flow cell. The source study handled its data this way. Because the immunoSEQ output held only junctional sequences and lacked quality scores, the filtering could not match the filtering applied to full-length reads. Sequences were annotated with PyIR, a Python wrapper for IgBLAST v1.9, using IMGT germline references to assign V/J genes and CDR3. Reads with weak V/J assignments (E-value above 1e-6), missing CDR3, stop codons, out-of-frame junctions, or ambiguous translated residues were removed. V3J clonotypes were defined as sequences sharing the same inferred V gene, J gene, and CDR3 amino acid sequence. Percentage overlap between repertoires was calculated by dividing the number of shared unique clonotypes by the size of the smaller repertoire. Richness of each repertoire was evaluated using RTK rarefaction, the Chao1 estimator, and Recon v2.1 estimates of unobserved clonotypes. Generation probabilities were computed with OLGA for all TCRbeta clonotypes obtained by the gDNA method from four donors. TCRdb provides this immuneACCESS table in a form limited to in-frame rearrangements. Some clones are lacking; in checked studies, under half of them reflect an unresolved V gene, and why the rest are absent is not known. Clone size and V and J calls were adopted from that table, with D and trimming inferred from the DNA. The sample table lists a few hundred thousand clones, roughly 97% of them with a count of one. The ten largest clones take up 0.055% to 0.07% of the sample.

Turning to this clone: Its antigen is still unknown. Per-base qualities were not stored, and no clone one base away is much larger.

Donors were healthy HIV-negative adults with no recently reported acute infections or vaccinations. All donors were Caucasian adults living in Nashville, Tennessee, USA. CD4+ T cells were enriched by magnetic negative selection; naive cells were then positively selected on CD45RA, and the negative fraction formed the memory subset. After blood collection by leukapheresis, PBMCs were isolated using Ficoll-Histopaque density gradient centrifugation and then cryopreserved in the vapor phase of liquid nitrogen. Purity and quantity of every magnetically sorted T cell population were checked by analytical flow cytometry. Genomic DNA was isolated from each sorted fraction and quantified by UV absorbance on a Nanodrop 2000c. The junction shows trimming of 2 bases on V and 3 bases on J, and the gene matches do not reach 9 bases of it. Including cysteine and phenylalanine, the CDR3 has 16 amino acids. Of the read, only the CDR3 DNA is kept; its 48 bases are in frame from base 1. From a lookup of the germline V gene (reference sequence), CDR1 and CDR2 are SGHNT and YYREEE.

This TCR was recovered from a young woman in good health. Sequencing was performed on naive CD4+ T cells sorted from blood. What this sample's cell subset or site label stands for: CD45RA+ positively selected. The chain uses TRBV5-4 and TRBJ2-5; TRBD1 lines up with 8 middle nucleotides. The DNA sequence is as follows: TGTGCCAGCAGCTTTTACACCGGGACAGGAGAAGAGACCCAGTACTTC. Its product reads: CASSFYTGTGEETQYF. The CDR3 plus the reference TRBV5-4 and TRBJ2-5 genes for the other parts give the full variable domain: ETGVTQSPTHLIKTRGQQVTLRCSSQSGHNTVSWYQQALGQGPQFIFQYYREEENGRGNFPPRFSGLQFPNYSSELNVNALELDDSALYLCASSFYTGTGEETQYFGPGTRLLVL.